This T cell receptor (beta chain) was identified during a study of cytomegalovirus exposure and HLA in healthy donors. At the level of the study: Among about 179 million T cells, an earlier analysis found 95 million to 140 million unique TCR beta sequences.

The CDR3 loop spans 18 amino acids. With V trimmed by 3 bases and J by 6 bases, 15 bases remained unmatched. The germline gives CDR1 SGDLS, CDR2 YYNGEE. The PCR used 60 Vbeta and 13 Jbeta primers. TCRdb's table, derived via immunoSEQ multiplex PCR, lists solely in-frame clones and lacks some. The data show under 200,000 clones, 79% seen once. The chain combines TRBV9 with TRBJ2-1, with 10 positions matching TRBD2. This sequence was found in a woman aged 35 to 49 in good health and CMV-seronegative. The sequenced sample consisted of PBMCs. CDR3 coding DNA: TGTGCCAGCAGCGCGATCGCTAGCGGGGGTCCGTTCTTCAATGAGCAGTTCTTC. Its translation: CASSAIASGGPFFNEQFF.